This T cell receptor beta chain was recorded in a study of T cell changes during pregnancy in multiple sclerosis. V lost 1 base and J 5 bases, leaving 15 bases between the germline ends. This CDR3 has 15 residues. Germline values: CDR1 SGDLS, CDR2 YYNGEE. Assay: immunoSEQ multiplex PCR; the TCRdb copy retains only in-frame clones and omits some. The table records tens of thousands of clones, about 92% of them present only once. In this sample, this clone turned up once. The V and J genes are TRBV9 and TRBJ2-5; D might be TRBD1 (5 bases). This clonotype was obtained from a female donor with multiple sclerosis, enrolled in a pregnancy study. Sequences were derived from peripheral blood, sampled in the first trimester of pregnancy. The CDR3 is CASSVSARVRETQYF. In DNA form, the CDR3 reads TGTGCCAGCAGCGTATCAGCCAGGGTGAGGGAGACCCAGTACTTC.